These 30 T cell receptor beta chains were sequenced from one sample in a study of T-cell memory formation after mild COVID-19. TCRdb processed the 5' RACE reads anew with MiXCR; each CDR3 protein has one entry. This sample has about half a million distinct CDR3 sequences, with 18% found just once. The sample was PBMCs or a T cell subset sorted from them (not recorded which). All receptors come from an adult woman who had mild COVID-19 (a few samples of this study predate the infection). Cell type and time point are not known.

This clonotype appeared a few times. CDR3 nucleotides: TGCGCCAGCAGCCCCTGGACAGGGCCGAACACTGAAGCTTTCTTT. Residues: CASSPWTGPNTEAFF. The genes are TRBV5-1 and TRBJ1-1; 8 bases agree with TRBD1. After removal of 4 bases from V and 1 base from J, the junction contained 6 bases not matched to a gene. The CDR3 contains 15 residues. The germline CDR1 and CDR2 sequences are SGHRS and YFSETQ.

The genes are TRBV5-6 and TRBJ2-3, with D uncertain. In germline, CDR1 is SGHDT, CDR2 YYEEEE. V lost 0 bases to trimming and J lost 4 bases, with 15 bases between them. The CDR3 has 16 amino acids. CDR3 in amino acids: CASSLGPELHPDTQYF. CDR3 coding DNA: TGTGCCAGCAGCTTGGGACCGGAGCTGCATCCAGATACGCAGTATTTT.

This clonotype occurred a few times. The chain has TRBV5-1 and TRBJ2-3; TRBD2 aligns across 9 bases. The CDR3 loop spans 15 amino acids. The ends lost 0 bases at V and 6 bases at J; junction bases unmatched: 5. The germline V gene encodes CDR1 SGHRS and CDR2 YFSETQ. The chain's CDR3 is CASSLGTSVPDTQYF. The DNA for the CDR3 is TGCGCCAGCAGCTTGGGGACTAGCGTCCCGGATACGCAGTATTTT. The whole variable domain, remainder taken from reference TRBV5-1 and TRBJ2-3, is KAGVTQTPRYLIKTRGQQVTLSCSPISGHRSVSWYQQTPGQGLQFLFEYFSETQRNKGNFPGRFSGRQFSNSRSEMNVSTLELGDSALYLCASSLGTSVPDTQYFGPGTRLTVL.

This clonotype was seen a handful of times. The chain employs TRBV25-1 and TRBJ2-7, with TRBD2 identical over 13 bases. Looked up from germline, CDR1 is MGHDK and CDR2 is SYGVNS. Unmatched junction bases numbered 2, after V lost 3 bases and J lost 3 bases. The CDR3 covers 15 residues. DNA for the CDR3: TGTGCCAGCAGTGATGGACTAGCGGGAGTCTACGAGCAGTACTTC. Amino acid sequence: CASSDGLAGVYEQYF.

V and J are TRBV3-1 and TRBJ1-3; 8 positions match TRBD1. Germline lookup yields CDR1 LGHDT and CDR2 YNNKEL (reference sequence). Trimming removed 4 bases from V and 4 bases from J; junction bases left unmatched: 6. The CDR3 covers 15 residues. The CDR3 is CASSPTGGTGNTIYF. CDR3 bases: TGTGCCAGCAGCCCAACAGGGGGAACGGGAAACACCATATATTTT.

The V call is TRBV5-1, the J call TRBJ1-1; D perhaps matches TRBD1 (6 bases). Trimming removed 6 bases at V and 4 bases at J, with 13 bases between. This CDR3 is built from 13 residues. Looked up from germline, CDR1 is SGHRS and CDR2 is YFSETQ. CDR3 in amino acids: CASKTGGVTEAFF. CDR3 coding DNA: TGCGCCAGCAAGACAGGTGGGGTCACTGAAGCTTTCTTT.

The chain joins TRBV11-2 to TRBJ2-7; 7 bases line up with TRBD2. V was pared by 5 bases and J by 6 bases, with 13 bases of the junction left unmatched. Germline-derived CDR1 and CDR2 are SGHAT and FQNNGV. The CDR3 consists of 15 residues. CDR3 DNA: TGTGCCAGCAGCCCAGCGCGGGGAGGGCCTCTCGAGCAGTACTTC. Translating it yields CASSPARGGPLEQYF.

This clonotype was seen ten or more times. CDR3 nucleotides: TGCAGTGCTAGCGGGAACAGTGGCTACACCTTC. Its protein product is CSASGNSGYTF. The chain employs TRBV20-1 and TRBJ1-2; unclear D gene. This CDR3 spans 11 amino acids. Germline CDR1 reads DFQATT; CDR2 reads SNEGSKA (reference sequence). V was shortened by 3 bases and J by 7 bases, with 9 bases between the two germline ends.

The chain has TRBV7-9 and TRBJ1-2; 7 bases align to TRBD1. This CDR3 has 13 residues. The ends lost 10 bases at V and 6 bases at J; junction bases unmatched: 11. The germline V gene encodes CDR1 SEHNR and CDR2 FQNEAQ (reference sequence). Written as DNA, the CDR3 is TGTGCCACCCGGGACAGCCGGTCAGATGGCTACACCTTC. This translates into CATRDSRSDGYTF.

The rearrangement joins TRBV20-1 to TRBJ2-5; D tentatively reads TRBD1 or TRBD2 (6 bases each). The CDR3 loop spans 14 amino acids. Deletions cut 3 bases from V and 5 bases from J, with 16 bases between. Germline V gene data show CDR1 as DFQATT and CDR2 as SNEGSKA (reference sequence). The chain's CDR3 is CSASQGRWRETQYF. In DNA, the CDR3 is TGCAGTGCTAGCCAGGGGAGGTGGAGGGAGACCCAGTACTTC.

Only a few counts were recorded for this clonotype. V is TRBV12-3 or TRBV12-4 and J is TRBJ2-1; TRBD2 agrees at 9 bases. V lost 7 bases and J lost 2; bases outside the gene matches: 12. This CDR3 contains 17 residues. CDR3 residues: CASTGGRAGGPYNEQFF. The CDR3 bases are TGTGCCAGCACCGGAGGCCGAGCGGGGGGACCCTACAATGAGCAGTTCTTC.

This chain links TRBV9 with TRBJ2-1; possible D gene TRBD2, 5 bases. Germline CDR1 reads SGDLS; CDR2 reads YYNGEE. The length of the CDR3 is 14 residues. V lost 0 bases and J lost 3, with 7 bases in between. The CDR3 region has the DNA TGTGCCAGCAGCGTAGCGGGAAACTACAATGAGCAGTTCTTC. It codes for CASSVAGNYNEQFF.

This chain links TRBV24-1 with TRBJ2-1, with 9 bases fitting TRBD1. CDR1 is KGHDR and CDR2 is SFDVKD in the germline V gene. CDR3 length: 15 residues. The ends lost 3 bases at V and 10 bases at J; junction bases unmatched: 9. CDR3 nucleotides: TGTGCCACCAGTGATCCCCGGACAGGGGTGGGGGAGCAGTTCTTC. This gives the protein CATSDPRTGVGEQFF.

This clonotype occurred a few times. This rearrangement joins TRBV7-2 to TRBJ1-4; tentatively, D is TRBD1 (5 bases). The CDR3 totals 15 residues. The V gene lost 2 bases and the J gene lost 4 bases, with 11 bases spanning the gap. CDR1 is SGHTA, CDR2 FQGNSA, per germline. The CDR3 loop is CASSLFGANNEKLFF. In nucleotides, the CDR3 is TGTGCCAGCAGCTTATTCGGGGCTAATAATGAAAAACTGTTTTTT. Looking up the rest from reference TRBV7-2 and TRBJ1-4 gives the full variable domain: GAGVSQSPSNKVTEKGKDVELRCDPISGHTALYWYRQSLGQGLEFLIYFQGNSAPDKSGLPSDRFSAERTGGSVSTLTIQRTQQEDSAVYLCASSLFGANNEKLFFGSGTQLSVL.

The chain joins TRBV5-6 to TRBJ2-1, with D possibly TRBD1 on 5 matching bases. This CDR3 region has 16 residues. The germline V gene has CDR1 SGHDT and CDR2 YYEEEE. V dropped 4 bases and J dropped 6 bases, with 20 bases sitting between them. CDR3 sequence (DNA): TGTGCCAGCAGCCTCGAGGTGGGCAGGGTTGGCAATGAGCAGTTCTTC. As protein: CASSLEVGRVGNEQFF.

This sequence joins TRBV5-1 and TRBJ2-5, with 15 bases aligning to TRBD2. This CDR3 has 18 amino acids. The V and J ends lost 5 bases and 4 bases, in that order; junction bases with no gene match: 12. CDR1 is SGHRS, CDR2 YFSETQ, per germline. CDR3 sequence (DNA): TGCGCCAGCAGACCCAGAGGACTAGCGGGAGGGGCGCTAGAGACCCAGTACTTC. Translating it yields CASRPRGLAGGALETQYF.

This clonotype turned up a few times. The chain joins TRBV6-6 to TRBJ2-7, with unresolved D. The germline V and J ends were trimmed by 0 bases and 6 bases, with 6 bases remaining between them. CDR1 and CDR2 from the germline V gene are MNHNY and SVGAGI (reference sequence). The CDR3 contains 12 residues. This CDR3 reads CASSYSRGEQYF. CDR3 coding DNA: TGTGCCAGCAGTTACTCGAGAGGCGAGCAGTACTTC.

This rearrangement joins TRBV19 to TRBJ1-2; 8 nucleotides line up with TRBD1. The germline gives CDR1 LNHDA, CDR2 SQIVND (reference sequence). The trim removed 5 bases at V and 3 bases at J, leaving 8 bases unmatched. The CDR3 totals 15 residues. CDR3 sequence (DNA): TGTGCCAGTAGTCCACGGGACAGGAGCTACTATGGCTACACCTTC. Amino acids: CASSPRDRSYYGYTF. Supplemented by reference TRBV19 and TRBJ1-2, the full variable domain reads DGGITQSPKYLFRKEGQNVTLSCEQNLNHDAMYWYRQDPGQGLRLIYYSQIVNDFQKGDIAEGYSVSREKKESFPLTVTSAQKNPTAFYLCASSPRDRSYYGYTFGSGTRLTVV.

The gene calls are TRBV7-9 and TRBJ2-3, with D unresolved. Germline lookup yields CDR1 SEHNR and CDR2 FQNEAQ (reference sequence). Deletions cut 5 bases from V and 2 bases from J, with 5 bases between. The CDR3 has 12 residues. The CDR3 loop reads CASSHVTDTQYF. Here the CDR3 DNA reads TGTGCCAGCAGCCACGTCACAGATACGCAGTATTTT.

This clonotype was counted many times. This chain connects TRBV24-1 to TRBJ2-1; 11 bases are shared with TRBD2. Germline CDR1 and CDR2: KGHDR and SFDVKD. J was trimmed by 6 bases and V by 4 bases; bases with no gene match: 7. There are 16 residues in the CDR3. Written as DNA, the CDR3 is TGTGCCACCAGTGACCTCAGACTAGCGGGACCCAATGAGCAGTTCTTC. As protein: CATSDLRLAGPNEQFF.

Regarding this clonotype: The junction does not match germline at one end; this may be a read error. The chain couples TRBV12-3 or TRBV12-4 to TRBJ2-4; D perhaps matches TRBD2 (7 bases). This CDR3 comprises 15 residues. The CDR3 coding sequence is TGTGCCAGCAGTTCCCATGGGGGGGCCAAAAACATTAAGTACTTC. Encoded protein: CASSSHGGAKNIKYF.

The sample holds a few counts of this clonotype. This chain connects TRBV7-8 to TRBJ1-1, with D hard to call. This CDR3 contains 13 residues. Looked up from germline, CDR1 is SGHVS and CDR2 is FQNEAQ. With 1 base removed from V and 4 bases from J, the gap between germline ends came to 7 bases. The CDR3 nucleotides are TGTGCCAGCAGCTTAGTGCTCGGCACTGAAGCTTTCTTT. It is translated as CASSLVLGTEAFF.

The V call is TRBV4-1, the J call TRBJ2-3, with 8 bases lining up with TRBD1. This CDR3 has 15 residues. Germline CDR1 reads MGHRA; CDR2 reads YSYEKL. V dropped 3 bases and J dropped 0; count of bases not matched to a gene: 2. CDR3 in amino acids: CASSQTGESTDTQYF. In nucleotides, the CDR3 is TGCGCCAGCAGCCAGACAGGGGAGAGCACAGATACGCAGTATTTT.

V gene TRBV7-9 combines with J gene TRBJ2-7; 7 bases line up with TRBD1. Germline assignment: CDR1 SEHNR and CDR2 FQNEAQ (reference sequence). CDR3 size: 14 residues. The junction had 10 bases not matched to a gene; V was cut back by 8 bases and J by 3 bases. The CDR3 protein is CASVMCGQDYEQYF. The CDR3 DNA sequence: TGTGCCAGCGTCATGTGTGGACAGGACTACGAGCAGTACTTC.

The chain is built from TRBV12-3 or TRBV12-4 and TRBJ2-1; a weak D match, TRBD2 (6 bases). The CDR3 is made up of 11 amino acids. The germline V and J ends were trimmed by 6 bases and 9 bases, with 9 bases remaining between them. The CDR3 spells CASSRGFEQFF. The CDR3 region has the DNA TGTGCCAGCAGCCGGGGGTTTGAGCAGTTCTTC.

This clonotype was seen ten or more times. V usage is TRBV7-6 and J usage is TRBJ2-3; D is unresolved. The CDR3 sequence is 15 residues long. V was trimmed by 5 bases and J by 6 bases, leaving 18 bases between them. Germline CDR1 and CDR2: SGHVS and FNYEAQ. For the CDR3, the DNA is TGTGCCAGCAGCCCCCTCCCGCAAAGGTCGGATACGCAGTATTTT. This translates into CASSPLPQRSDTQYF.

This clonotype was found a few times. The chain is built from TRBV12-3 or TRBV12-4 and TRBJ2-3; D gene unclear. CDR3 length: 15 amino acids. V was cut by 5 bases and J by 4 bases, with 16 bases left in between. CDR3 sequence: CASSPNPDWPDTQYF. The DNA for the CDR3 is TGTGCCAGCAGTCCGAATCCCGACTGGCCAGATACGCAGTATTTT.

This clonotype was counted only a few times. The genes are TRBV7-2 and TRBJ2-7; the match to TRBD2 covers 11 bases. V gave up 0 bases and J gave up 9 bases; unmatched junction bases: 4. Germline V CDR1 and CDR2: SGHTA, FQGNSA. The CDR3 is 14 residues long. The CDR3 loop is CASSLALAGGRQYF. For the CDR3, the DNA is TGTGCCAGCAGCTTAGCGCTAGCGGGAGGTCGGCAGTACTTC.

The chain couples TRBV20-1 to TRBJ1-5, with a possible D match to TRBD1 (5 bases). The CDR3 runs to 15 residues. Germline V gives CDR1 DFQATT, CDR2 SNEGSKA (reference sequence). V shed 0 bases and J shed 2 bases, with 11 bases lying between them. The CDR3 loop is CSAREVRGGNQPQHF. Written as DNA, the CDR3 is TGCAGTGCTAGAGAGGTGAGAGGGGGCAATCAGCCCCAGCATTTT.

This rearrangement joins TRBV5-1 to TRBJ2-7, with D possibly TRBD2 on 6 matching bases. Trimming took 2 bases from V and 6 from J, leaving 18 bases between them. This CDR3 is built from 15 residues. Germline V lookup: CDR1 SGHRS, CDR2 YFSETQ. CDR3 residues: CASSLDQGLVGEQYF. The CDR3 nucleotides are TGCGCCAGCAGCTTAGATCAGGGACTCGTAGGCGAGCAGTACTTC.